The 8 T cell receptor beta chains below were found in one sample sequenced in a study of Ad26.COV2.S vaccination and SARS-CoV-2 variants (dated by TCRdb to the early 2020s). Libraries came from the immunoSEQ multiplex PCR assay. This immuneACCESS table, as held by TCRdb, lists in-frame sequences with V and J called but not all clones. Of the missing ones, under half trace to an unresolved V gene in checked studies; the others have no known cause. The sample records hundreds of thousands of clones, about 89% of which are singletons. Roughly 4.8% of the sample is taken by the ten largest. The intended sense of this specimen's treatment or condition label: about 20 received Ad26.COV2.S at low or high dose, single or two shots; about 5 received placebo; per-sample allocation not given. For vaccine and placebo recipients, repertoires were sequenced using samples collected on day 63 after the first injection.

Sample: peripheral blood, taken in a trial of Ad26.COV2.S vaccine versus placebo. Receptor source: a person aged 18-60 years who received the Ad26.COV2.S COVID-19 vaccine or a placebo.

The CDR3 sequence: CATSRGRTGENQPQHF. The CDR3 DNA is TGTGCCACCAGCAGAGGCCGGACAGGAGAGAATCAGCCCCAGCATTTT. The rearrangement joins TRBV15 to TRBJ1-5; TRBD1 agrees at 7 bases. From germline, CDR1 is LNHNV and CDR2 YYDKDF (reference sequence). The V and J ends lost 1 base and 4 bases, in that order; junction bases with no gene match: 7. CDR3 length: 16 amino acids.

This chain uses TRBV4-1 with TRBJ2-2; the D call may be TRBD1 or TRBD2 (5 bases each). The germline gives CDR1 MGHRA, CDR2 YSYEKL. Trimming removed 3 bases at V and 6 bases at J, with 11 bases between. The CDR3 extends over 14 amino acids. The CDR3 is CASSQGVSPGELFF. The CDR3 nucleotides are TGCGCCAGCAGCCAGGGGGTATCGCCCGGGGAGCTGTTTTTT.

The gene calls are TRBV28 and TRBJ2-7; a weak D match, TRBD1 (5 bases). Germline V gives CDR1 MDHEN, CDR2 SYDVKM. This CDR3 comprises 13 residues. V lost 4 bases, J lost 0 bases, and 7 bases lay in between. CDR3 nucleotides: TGTGCCAGCAGTTCAGACAGCTCCTACGAGCAGTACTTC. Translated, it gives CASSSDSSYEQYF.

This chain links TRBV11-2 with TRBJ2-7; D is uncertain. Per germline, CDR1 SGHAT and CDR2 FQNNGV. The CDR3 loop spans 14 amino acids. V lost 0 bases, J lost 3 bases, and 9 bases lay in between. CDR3 coding DNA: TGTGCCAGCAGCTTAGACAGTACGTTCTACGAGCAGTACTTC. Translation gives CASSLDSTFYEQYF.

The V call is TRBV19, the J call TRBJ2-6; 7 bases align to TRBD1. CDR3 length: 19 residues. The J segment lost 0 bases and the V segment lost 4 bases, leaving 12 bases of the junction unmatched. Germline CDR1 is LNHDA and CDR2 is SQIVND (reference sequence). The DNA of the CDR3 is TGTGCCAGTAGTAGACGCTCCGGGACAGCAAGCTCTGGGGCCAACGTCCTGACTTTC. This codes for CASSRRSGTASSGANVLTF.

The V call is TRBV5-1, the J call TRBJ2-1; D is perhaps TRBD2 (6 bases). Germline-derived CDR1 and CDR2 are SGHRS and YFSETQ. V dropped 0 bases and J dropped 9 bases, with 13 bases sitting between them. CDR3 length equals 14 residues. The CDR3 DNA reads TGCGCCAGCAGCTTGGTACCCGGGAGTAGTGAGCAGTTCTTC. Protein: CASSLVPGSSEQFF.

This rearrangement joins TRBV6-2 or TRBV6-3 to TRBJ1-2, with D unresolved. This CDR3 comprises 15 residues. In germline, CDR1 is MNHEY, CDR2 SVGEGT. V was cut by 6 bases and J by 4 bases, with 18 bases left in between. CDR3 nucleotide sequence: TGTGCCAGCAGCCACGGACGGGTAGCACTCTATGGCTACACCTTC. Protein product: CASSHGRVALYGYTF.

V is TRBV6-5 and J is TRBJ1-2; unclear D gene. The V end lost 10 bases, the J end lost 5 bases, and 14 bases lay between the germline ends. The CDR3 length is 12 residues. Per germline, CDR1 MNHEY and CDR2 SVGAGI. CDR3 protein: CATTDGLYGYTF. CDR3 in DNA: TGTGCCACGACCGACGGGTTGTATGGCTACACCTTC.